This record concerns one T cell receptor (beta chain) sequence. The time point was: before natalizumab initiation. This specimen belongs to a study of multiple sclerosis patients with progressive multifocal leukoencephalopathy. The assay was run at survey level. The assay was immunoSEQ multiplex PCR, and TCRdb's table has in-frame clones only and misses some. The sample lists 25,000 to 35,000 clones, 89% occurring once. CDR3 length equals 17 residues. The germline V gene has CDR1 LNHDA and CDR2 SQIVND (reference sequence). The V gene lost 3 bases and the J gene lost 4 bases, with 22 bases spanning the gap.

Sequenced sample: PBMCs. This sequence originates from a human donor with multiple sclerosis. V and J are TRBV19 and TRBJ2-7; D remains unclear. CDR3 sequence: CASSIDPRQRRTYEQYF. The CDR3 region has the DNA TGTGCCAGTAGTATCGATCCCCGCCAGAGACGAACATACGAGCAGTACTTC.